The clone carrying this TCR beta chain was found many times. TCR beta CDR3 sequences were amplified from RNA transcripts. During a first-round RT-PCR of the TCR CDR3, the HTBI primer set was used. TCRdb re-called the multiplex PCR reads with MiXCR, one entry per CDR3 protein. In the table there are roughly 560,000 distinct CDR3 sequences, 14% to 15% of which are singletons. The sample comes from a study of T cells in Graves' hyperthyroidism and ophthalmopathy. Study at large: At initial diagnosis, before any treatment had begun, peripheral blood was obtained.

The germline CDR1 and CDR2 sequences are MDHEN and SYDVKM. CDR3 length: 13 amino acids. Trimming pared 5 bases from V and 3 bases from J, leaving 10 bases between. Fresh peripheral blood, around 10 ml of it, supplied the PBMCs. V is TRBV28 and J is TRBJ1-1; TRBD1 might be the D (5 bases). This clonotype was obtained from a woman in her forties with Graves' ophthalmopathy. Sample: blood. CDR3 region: CASSRDSYTEAFF. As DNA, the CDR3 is TGTGCCAGCAGTCGCGACAGTTACACTGAAGCTTTCTTT.